These 22 T cell receptor beta chains came from one sample sequenced in a study of T-cell reconstitution after alpha-beta-depleted transplantation in children. This sample's TCRbeta library carried unique molecular identifier barcodes. TCRdb re-called the PCR reads through MiXCR, storing one row per CDR3 protein. Here the sample spans around 670,000 distinct CDR3 sequences, around 12% being singletons. Sequencing was performed on PBMCs, taken before TCRalphabeta/CD19-depleted stem cell transplant. Receptors originate from a girl under 10 years old with congenital amegakaryocytic thrombocytopenia, due to receive a stem cell transplant.

This clonotype occurred many times. The rearrangement uses TRBV29-1 and TRBJ1-1; no reliable D call. This CDR3 is built from 13 residues. CDR1 is SQVTM, CDR2 ANQGSEA, per germline. Trimming left V 5 bases short and J 1 base short, with 11 bases between. The DNA of the CDR3 is TGCAGCGTTTTTCGGACGGCGAACACTGAAGCTTTCTTT. This codes for CSVFRTANTEAFF.

This clonotype was observed once. The chain links TRBV18 to TRBJ2-7; D gene ambiguous. V was pared by 4 bases and J by 4 bases, with 20 bases between. The length of the CDR3 is 16 residues. CDR1 is KGHSH and CDR2 is LQKENI in the germline V gene. CDR3 sequence reads: CASSLLPGRTYYEQYF. The CDR3 nucleotides read TGTGCCAGCTCACTTCTCCCGGGCCGCACTTATTACGAGCAGTACTTC. The complete variable domain, with remaining parts taken from reference TRBV18 and TRBJ2-7, reads NAGVMQNPRHLVRRRGQEARLRCSPMKGHSHVYWYRQLPEEGLKFMVYLQKENIIDESGMPKERFSAEFPKEGPSILRIQQVVRGDSAAYFCASSLLPGRTYYEQYFGPGTRLTVT.

This clonotype was recorded once. V and J are TRBV11-2 and TRBJ1-1; 8 bases match TRBD1. CDR1 and CDR2 from the germline V gene are SGHAT and FQNNGV. The CDR3 totals 15 residues. The V segment lost 5 bases and the J segment 4 bases; nucleotides outside the gene matches: 9. The CDR3 is CASSPGQGWVTEAFF. The DNA of the CDR3 is TGTGCCAGCAGCCCAGGACAGGGTTGGGTCACTGAAGCTTTCTTT.

This clonotype showed up many times. The V call is TRBV12-3 or TRBV12-4, the J call TRBJ2-2; D gene uncertain. Trimming removed 7 bases at V and 6 bases at J, with 15 bases between. The CDR3 length is 14 residues. In nucleotides, the CDR3 is TGTGCCAGCACTCCGGGCCCCATCCCCGGGGAGCTGTTTTTT. Its protein is CASTPGPIPGELFF.

CDR3 protein: CAWSAGYSTEAFF. In nucleotides, the CDR3 is TGTGCCTGGAGCGCAGGGTATAGCACTGAAGCTTTCTTT. The V and J genes are TRBV30 and TRBJ1-1, with a tentative D call TRBD1 (5 bases). The V gene's germline CDR1 is GTSNPN and CDR2 SVGIG (reference sequence). This CDR3 is 13 amino acids long. Trimming cost V 3 bases and J 4 bases, with 12 bases left between them.

Regarding this clonotype: A read error is possible here, since a much larger clone lies one base away. The chain combines TRBV5-1 with TRBJ2-7; TRBD2 agrees at 9 bases. Germline CDR1 is SGHRS and CDR2 is YFSETQ. The CDR3 loop spans 15 amino acids. Trimming removed 6 bases from V and 2 bases from J; junction bases left unmatched: 9. The CDR3 here is CASTGTSRRTYEQYF. The DNA for the CDR3 is TGCGCCAGCACCGGGACTAGCAGGAGGACCTACGAGCAGTACTTC.

J is TRBJ2-5 and V is TRBV5-1, with 11 bases identical to TRBD2. Trimming cost V 2 bases and J 1 base; bases outside gene matches: 7. Germline-derived CDR1 and CDR2 are SGHRS and YFSETQ. The CDR3 is 17 amino acids. CDR3 region: CASSFSAGTSGQETQYF. The CDR3 coding sequence is TGCGCCAGCAGCTTTTCTGCCGGGACTAGCGGCCAAGAGACCCAGTACTTC.

The chain is built from TRBV4-1 and TRBJ2-1; a possible D gene is TRBD2 (6 bases). The V end was cut by 1 base, the J end by 6 bases, with 16 bases between. CDR3 length equals 16 residues. The germline V gene encodes CDR1 MGHRA and CDR2 YSYEKL. Here the CDR3 DNA reads TGCGCCAGCAGCCAAGTAGGAATAGCGGAGACCAATGAGCAGTTCTTC. Amino acids: CASSQVGIAETNEQFF.

This clonotype was observed a few times. The J gene is TRBJ2-7, the V gene TRBV20-1, with TRBD1 matching over 8 bases. Per germline, CDR1 DFQATT and CDR2 SNEGSKA (reference sequence). The V and J ends lost 5 bases and 1 base, in that order; junction bases with no gene match: 7. The CDR3 has 14 residues. This CDR3 is CSARTGTFSYEQYF. CDR3 DNA: TGCAGTGCTCGGACAGGGACATTTTCCTACGAGCAGTACTTC.

Regarding this clonotype: A much larger clone differs by one base, so this may be a read error. This chain uses TRBV29-1 with TRBJ1-3, with D maybe TRBD1 (5 bases). The CDR3 sequence is 14 residues long. The germline V gene has CDR1 SQVTM and CDR2 ANQGSEA. V dropped 6 bases and J dropped 0 bases, with 12 bases sitting between them. Here the CDR3 DNA reads TGCAGCGTCCGGGCCGACAGCTCTGGAAACACCATATATTTT. Residues: CSVRADSSGNTIYF.

This chain joins TRBV5-1 and TRBJ2-3; possible D gene TRBD1, 6 bases. V was pared by 4 bases and J by 2 bases, with 17 bases between. The germline V gene encodes CDR1 SGHRS and CDR2 YFSETQ. The CDR3 covers 16 residues. CDR3 DNA: TGCGCCAGCAGCCCAGAGCCTACAGGGATCACAGATACGCAGTATTTT. It is translated as CASSPEPTGITDTQYF.

This clonotype was seen many times. The chain has TRBV20-1 and TRBJ2-7; weak D call: TRBD2 (6 bases). The ends were cut back, 1 base at V and 9 bases at J, with 13 bases in the middle. Germline CDR1 is DFQATT and CDR2 is SNEGSKA (reference sequence). CDR3 length: 12 residues. CDR3 in amino acids: CSARAGAETQYF. In nucleotides, the CDR3 is TGCAGTGCTAGAGCGGGAGCGGAGACGCAGTACTTC.

This clonotype was seen at least ten times. The chain uses TRBV29-1 and TRBJ2-3, with D possibly matching TRBD1 (6 bases). The CDR3 has 16 amino acids. Trimming pared 0 bases from V and 6 bases from J, leaving 19 bases between. The germline V gene has CDR1 SQVTM and CDR2 ANQGSEA. CDR3 residues: CSVEDSGAGEGDTQYF. DNA of the CDR3: TGCAGCGTTGAAGATAGTGGCGCAGGGGAAGGGGATACGCAGTATTTT.

This clonotype appeared a few times. This chain links TRBV6-1 with TRBJ2-2; D is possibly TRBD2 (6 bases). V lost 6 bases to trimming and J lost 2 bases, with 13 bases between them. The CDR3 sequence is 15 residues long. CDR1 is MNHNS and CDR2 is SASEGT in the germline V gene. CDR3 sequence: CASSVAVANTGELFF. Written as DNA, the CDR3 is TGTGCCAGCAGCGTAGCGGTGGCCAACACCGGGGAGCTGTTTTTT.

This chain uses TRBV9 with TRBJ2-5, with 8 nucleotides matching TRBD2. This CDR3 is built from 17 residues. Losses at the gene ends were 0 bases for V and 5 bases for J; bases not matched to a gene: 12. The germline CDR1 and CDR2 sequences are SGDLS and YYNGEE. CDR3 sequence reads: CASSVGRSGRGLETQYF. The CDR3 DNA reads TGTGCCAGCAGCGTAGGGCGGAGCGGGAGAGGGTTGGAGACCCAGTACTTC.

The gene calls are TRBV18 and TRBJ1-1; 7 positions agree with TRBD1. The V gene's germline CDR1 is KGHSH and CDR2 LQKENI. The CDR3 totals 15 residues. The ends lost 4 bases at V and 1 base at J; junction bases unmatched: 6. The CDR3 sequence: CASSLQDRRNTEAFF. The CDR3 DNA sequence: TGTGCCAGCTCACTCCAGGACAGGAGGAACACTGAAGCTTTCTTT.

The sample holds many counts of this clonotype. The V call is TRBV5-1, the J call TRBJ2-7, with D possibly being TRBD1 or TRBD2 (5 bases each). Germline CDR1 is SGHRS and CDR2 is YFSETQ. The ends were cut back, 3 bases at V and 4 bases at J, with 14 bases in the middle. The CDR3 covers 14 residues. The CDR3 DNA sequence: TGCGCCAGCAGCTCACCGGGGACCCTTTACGAGCAGTACTTC. It translates to CASSSPGTLYEQYF.

This clonotype was counted a few times. V and J are TRBV3-1 and TRBJ2-5, with D possibly being TRBD2 (6 bases). The V end lost 7 bases, the J end lost 0 bases, and 15 bases lay between the germline ends. CDR3 length: 15 residues. Germline lookup yields CDR1 LGHDT and CDR2 YNNKEL (reference sequence). DNA for the CDR3: TGTGCCAGCATACGGGCTAGCGCATACCAAGAGACCCAGTACTTC. This translates into CASIRASAYQETQYF.

This clonotype showed up just a few times. The genes are TRBV5-5 and TRBJ2-1, with D possibly TRBD2 on 6 matching bases. The germline CDR1 and CDR2 sequences are SGHKS and YYEKEE (reference sequence). CDR3 length equals 16 residues. V gave up 4 bases and J gave up 4 bases, with 18 bases separating them. CDR3 sequence reads: CASSPSRRGPYNEQFF. CDR3 coding DNA: TGTGCCAGCAGCCCTTCTCGGCGGGGTCCATACAATGAGCAGTTCTTC.

In its sample, this clonotype was seen many times. The V call is TRBV12-3 or TRBV12-4, the J call TRBJ2-1; D is perhaps TRBD1 (6 bases). The CDR3 extends over 16 amino acids. Trimming cost V 3 bases and J 5 bases, with 17 bases left between them. The CDR3 loop reads CASSFTGPRGDNEQFF. In nucleotides, the CDR3 is TGTGCCAGCAGTTTTACGGGGCCCAGGGGTGACAATGAGCAGTTCTTC.

Points on this clonotype: A much larger clone differs by one base, so this may be a read error. The rearrangement links TRBV5-1 to TRBJ2-1, with 10 bases matching TRBD2. With 2 bases clipped from V and 7 bases from J, the junction kept 6 bases outside the gene matches. The germline V gene has CDR1 SGHRS and CDR2 YFSETQ. The CDR3 totals 15 residues. CDR3 bases: TGCGCCAGCAGCTTTCTAGCGGGAGTACTAAATGAGCAGTTCTTC. Translating it yields CASSFLAGVLNEQFF.

At least ten counts were recorded for this clonotype. This sequence joins TRBV20-1 and TRBJ2-7; D not resolved. The CDR3 totals 13 residues. CDR1 and CDR2 (germline): DFQATT, SNEGSKA (reference sequence). V dropped 1 base and J dropped 3 bases, with 10 bases sitting between them. The CDR3 reads CSARVPGSYEQYF. The CDR3 DNA follows: TGCAGTGCTAGAGTGCCGGGCAGCTACGAGCAGTACTTC.